What follows are 29 T cell receptor beta chains derived from one specimen sequenced in a study of T cell responses to AZD1222 COVID-19 vaccine. Here immunoSEQ multiplex PCR was the method, and the copy in TCRdb shows in-frame clones only, minus some. Altogether 110,000 to 150,000 clones are present, about 92% being singletons, with the ten largest covering roughly 3.1%. The material sequenced was peripheral blood, taken on day 0 of AZD1222 vaccination. The receptors shown here come from an adult in good health.

The V gene is TRBV11-3, the J gene TRBJ2-7, with D unclear. The CDR3 covers 14 residues. Germline CDR1 is SGHNT and CDR2 is YENEEA. Trimming left V 5 bases short and J 1 base short, with 12 bases between. The CDR3 DNA is TGTGCCAGCAGCCCCAGCCCCGGATCCTACGAGCAGTACTTC. It specifies CASSPSPGSYEQYF.

V usage is TRBV4-1 and J usage is TRBJ2-1; D might be TRBD2 (6 bases). The germline V gene encodes CDR1 MGHRA and CDR2 YSYEKL. Trimming took 1 base from V and 5 from J, leaving 18 bases between them. The CDR3 covers 17 residues. The CDR3 DNA follows: TGCGCCAGCAGCCAAGGGCTAGCGAGAAGCTTTAACAATGAGCAGTTCTTC. This gives the protein CASSQGLARSFNNEQFF.

The chain is built from TRBV6-6 and TRBJ1-5; perhaps TRBD1 as D (5 bases). Trimming took 5 bases from V and 1 from J, leaving 12 bases between them. Germline V gene sequence: CDR1 MNHNY, CDR2 SVGAGI (reference sequence). The CDR3 has 15 residues. This CDR3 reads CASSRRRDSNQPQHF. The CDR3 DNA is TGTGCCAGCAGTCGCCGGAGGGACAGCAATCAGCCCCAGCATTTT.

V is TRBV4-3 and J is TRBJ1-2; tentatively, D is TRBD1 (5 bases). V was trimmed by 0 bases and J by 6 bases, leaving 14 bases between them. The CDR3 covers 15 residues. CDR1 is LGHNA, CDR2 YSLEER, per germline. The CDR3 DNA reads as TGCGCCAGCAGCCAAGAGGACACCGGGAGACATGGCTACACCTTC. As protein: CASSQEDTGRHGYTF.

This clone appeared once. The J gene is TRBJ1-1, the V gene TRBV4-2; 7 nucleotides align to TRBD1. CDR1 LGHNA and CDR2 YNFKEQ come from the germline V gene. The V gene end was trimmed by 6 bases and the J gene end by 6 bases; junction bases not matched to a gene: 16. The CDR3 runs 16 residues. CDR3 DNA sequence: TGTGCCAGCAGTCAAATAGGGGGCTCCGGGATCTCTGAAGCTTTCTTT. It specifies CASSQIGGSGISEAFF.

A few counts support this clone. The chain has TRBV6-1 and TRBJ2-5, with 10 positions matching TRBD2. The germline CDR1 and CDR2 sequences are MNHNS and SASEGT. This CDR3 contains 15 residues. The ends lost 3 bases at V and 2 bases at J; junction bases unmatched: 3. The CDR3 protein is CASSDGAGGQETQYF. The DNA of the CDR3 is TGTGCCAGCAGTGACGGAGCGGGAGGGCAAGAGACCCAGTACTTC.

V and J are TRBV7-9 and TRBJ1-2, with 9 positions matching TRBD1. Germline V gene lookup returns CDR1 SEHNR and CDR2 FQNEAQ (reference sequence). V was clipped by 5 bases and J by 1 base; unmatched bases: 8. This CDR3 has 16 residues. The CDR3 DNA reads TGTGCCAGCAGCCCGGACCAGGGACAGGGTAACTATGGCTACACCTTC. It encodes CASSPDQGQGNYGYTF.

The V and J genes are TRBV30 and TRBJ2-1; TRBD2 is a possible D gene (6 bases). V lost 0 bases and J 6 bases, leaving 12 bases between the germline ends. Germline-derived CDR1 and CDR2 are GTSNPN and SVGIG (reference sequence). This CDR3 contains 14 residues. Written as DNA, the CDR3 is TGTGCCTGGAGTGTACTAGCCCCTAGCAATGAGCAGTTCTTC. Protein sequence: CAWSVLAPSNEQFF.

The CDR3 is CASSMSSQTEKLFF. The CDR3 DNA follows: TGTGCCAGTAGTATGAGCAGTCAAACGGAAAAACTGTTTTTT. The chain joins TRBV19 to TRBJ1-4, with D uncertain. Germline-derived CDR1 and CDR2 are LNHDA and SQIVND (reference sequence). The CDR3 consists of 14 residues. The germline V and J ends were trimmed by 3 bases and 8 bases, with 13 bases remaining between them.

The chain uses TRBV18 and TRBJ2-1; 8 positions agree with TRBD1. Per germline, CDR1 KGHSH and CDR2 LQKENI. J lost 5 bases, V lost 1 base, and 10 bases had no gene match. CDR3 length equals 17 residues. In nucleotides, the CDR3 is TGTGCCAGCTCACCACGCGCCCCGGGACAGGTTGACAATGAGCAGTTCTTC. Translated: CASSPRAPGQVDNEQFF.

The gene calls are TRBV7-9 and TRBJ2-1, with 7 positions matching TRBD1. This CDR3 has 15 amino acids. Germline CDR1 reads SEHNR; CDR2 reads FQNEAQ (reference sequence). V lost 5 bases, J lost 5 bases, and 9 bases stayed unmatched. The CDR3 reads CASSRPGQSNNEQFF. CDR3 in DNA: TGTGCCAGCAGCCGTCCGGGACAGTCGAACAATGAGCAGTTCTTC.

This chain joins TRBV7-8 and TRBJ2-7, with D possibly called TRBD1 or TRBD2 (5 bases each). CDR3 size: 12 residues. The germline CDR1 and CDR2 sequences are SGHVS and FQNEAQ. Trimming shortened V by 5 bases and J by 6 bases, and 11 bases separated the two germline ends. The CDR3 sequence is CASSVGDGEQYF. The CDR3 nucleotides read TGTGCCAGCAGCGTAGGGGACGGCGAGCAGTACTTC.

This clone has a handful of counts. This chain joins TRBV19 and TRBJ1-1; 9 bases agree with TRBD1. Germline V CDR1 and CDR2: LNHDA, SQIVND (reference sequence). This CDR3 comprises 13 residues. V trimming: 7 bases; J trimming: 5 bases; junction bases outside the gene matches: 5. The CDR3, as DNA: TGTGCCAGTACCACAGGGGGCTGGACTGAAGCTTTCTTT. This gives the protein CASTTGGWTEAFF.

The gene calls are TRBV7-2 and TRBJ2-7; 7 nucleotides align to TRBD2. Germline loops: CDR1 SGHTA, CDR2 FQGNSA. This CDR3 comprises 14 residues. V was clipped by 4 bases and J by 5 bases; unmatched bases: 8. This chain's CDR3 is CASSWAGARNEQYF. The CDR3 region has the DNA TGTGCCAGCAGCTGGGCGGGAGCTAGGAACGAGCAGTACTTC.

V gene TRBV14 combines with J gene TRBJ1-3, with D unresolved. In germline, CDR1 is SGHDN, CDR2 FVKESK. V was cut by 1 base and J by 0 bases, with 7 bases left in between. The CDR3 spans 15 residues. The CDR3 sequence is CASSQVGLSGNTIYF. As DNA, the CDR3 is TGTGCCAGCAGCCAAGTAGGACTCTCTGGAAACACCATATATTTT.

The V and J genes are TRBV19 and TRBJ2-7; D assignment may be TRBD1 or TRBD2 (5 bases each). The CDR3 totals 14 residues. The V end lost 3 bases, the J end lost 5 bases, and 14 bases lay between the germline ends. The germline gives CDR1 LNHDA, CDR2 SQIVND (reference sequence). Written as DNA, the CDR3 is TGTGCCAGTAGTATCGGGGCCGCCTTGAACGAGCAGTACTTC. This sequence encodes CASSIGAALNEQYF.

The rearrangement joins TRBV28 to TRBJ1-1; TRBD1 is a possible D gene (6 bases). V was trimmed by 4 bases and J by 7 bases, leaving 13 bases between them. CDR1 and CDR2 from the germline V gene are MDHEN and SYDVKM. The CDR3 loop spans 13 amino acids. The CDR3 nucleotides are TGTGCCAGCAGTTCGCAGCTGGACAGTGAAGCTTTCTTT. Translated: CASSSQLDSEAFF.

The V and J genes are TRBV28 and TRBJ1-2, with no clear D. CDR1 is MDHEN and CDR2 is SYDVKM in the germline V gene. CDR3 length: 14 residues. Trimming stripped 9 bases from V and 1 base from J, with 15 bases between. The DNA of the CDR3 is TGTGCCAGTTCGACCAGTCAGATTAACTATGGCTACACCTTC. It is translated as CASSTSQINYGYTF.

The chain has TRBV19 and TRBJ1-5; D may be TRBD1 (5 bases). The V gene lost 6 bases and the J gene lost 6 bases, with 6 bases spanning the gap. The germline CDR1 and CDR2 sequences are LNHDA and SQIVND (reference sequence). The CDR3 extends over 11 amino acids. The CDR3 DNA reads TGTGCCAGTAGCGGGACTCAGCCCCAGCATTTT. This translates into CASSGTQPQHF.

The chain carries TRBV20-1 and TRBJ1-4; D is ambiguous. Germline loops: CDR1 DFQATT, CDR2 SNEGSKA (reference sequence). The V end lost 3 bases, the J end lost 5 bases, and 4 bases lay between the germline ends. The CDR3 extends over 11 amino acids. The CDR3: CSASRNEKLFF. CDR3 nucleotide sequence: TGCAGTGCTAGCAGGAATGAAAAACTGTTTTTT.

The CDR3 coding sequence is TGTGCCAGCAGTTACCCCACAGACAGGGACACTGAAGCTTTCTTT. Protein product: CASSYPTDRDTEAFF. The V and J genes are TRBV6-6 and TRBJ1-1; 7 nucleotides agree with TRBD1. The germline V gene has CDR1 MNHNY and CDR2 SVGAGI (reference sequence). The length of the CDR3 is 15 residues. The junction had 6 bases not matched to a gene; V was cut back by 2 bases and J by 3 bases.

The J gene is TRBJ1-1, the V gene TRBV6-2 or TRBV6-3; D remains unclear. The V end was cut by 0 bases, the J end by 1 base, with 12 bases between. The CDR3 is 16 residues long. Germline CDR1 reads MNHEY; CDR2 reads SVGEGT. CDR3 nucleotide sequence: TGTGCCAGCAGTTACTCGAGCCATAAGGGGAACACTGAAGCTTTCTTT. It specifies CASSYSSHKGNTEAFF.

V usage is TRBV3-1 (or the pseudogene TRBV3-2) and J usage is TRBJ1-1; 8 nucleotides agree with TRBD1. The germline V gene encodes CDR1 LGHDT and CDR2 YNNKEL (reference sequence). The CDR3 has 15 amino acids. J was trimmed by 4 bases and V by 2 bases; bases with no gene match: 6. The CDR3, as DNA: TGTGCCAGCAGCCAACCGACAGGGGTGGGCACTGAAGCTTTCTTT. It translates to CASSQPTGVGTEAFF.

J is TRBJ2-1 and V is TRBV5-1, with 9 bases that match TRBD2. Germline trimming cut 5 bases from V and 0 bases from J; bases unmatched to any gene: 9. CDR3 length: 17 residues. Germline values: CDR1 SGHRS, CDR2 YFSETQ. CDR3 DNA: TGCGCCAGCAGTCCCTTAGCGGGAGCCAGCTCCTACAATGAGCAGTTCTTC. Its protein product is CASSPLAGASSYNEQFF.

The rearrangement uses TRBV19 and TRBJ2-7, with 13 positions matching TRBD2. CDR1 is LNHDA, CDR2 SQIVND, per germline (reference sequence). J was trimmed by 3 bases and V by 3 bases; bases with no gene match: 8. There are 17 residues in the CDR3. CDR3 in amino acids: CASSMGRTSGSVYEQYF. DNA for the CDR3: TGTGCCAGTAGTATGGGGAGGACTAGCGGGAGTGTCTACGAGCAGTACTTC.

The V and J genes are TRBV7-3 and TRBJ1-1; 7 nucleotides line up with TRBD1. Germline values: CDR1 SGHTA, CDR2 FQGTGA. Unmatched junction bases numbered 5, after V lost 5 bases and J lost 2 bases. The CDR3 is made up of 14 amino acids. The CDR3 DNA follows: TGTGCCAGCAGCCCCAGGGACAGTAACACTGAAGCTTTCTTT. Its translation: CASSPRDSNTEAFF.

The rearrangement links TRBV10-3 to TRBJ1-4; D unresolved. With 10 bases removed from V and 2 bases from J, the gap between germline ends came to 11 bases. The CDR3 length is 13 residues. Germline CDR1 ENHRY, CDR2 SYGVKD. The CDR3 loop reads CASCSATNEKLFF. The CDR3 DNA reads as TGTGCCAGCTGCTCTGCGACTAATGAAAAACTGTTTTTT.

Concerning this clone: At one end the junction does not follow the germline gene, possibly because of a read error. The CDR3 sequence: CASRQDLSNEQFF. DNA for the CDR3: TGTGCTAGCAGGCAGGATCTTTCCAATGAGCAGTTCTTC. V is TRBV27 and J is TRBJ2-1; D is undetermined. The CDR3 runs to 13 residues. Germline V gene lookup returns CDR1 MNHEY and CDR2 SMNVEV (reference sequence).

The chain links TRBV4-1 to TRBJ2-1; no definite D call. V lost 1 base and J 0 bases, leaving 16 bases between the germline ends. The CDR3 totals 18 residues. Germline V CDR1 and CDR2: MGHRA, YSYEKL. The CDR3 DNA sequence: TGCGCCAGCAGCCAAGTCCCGACCGTTATTAGCTCCTACAATGAGCAGTTCTTC. It specifies CASSQVPTVISSYNEQFF.